The 25 T cell receptor beta chains below were found in one sample sequenced in a study of cytomegalovirus exposure and HLA in healthy donors. TCRdb's table, derived via immunoSEQ multiplex PCR, lists solely in-frame clones and lacks some. The sample yields approximately 220,000 clones, 80% to 90% seen once. Material: PBMCs. The receptors originated from a man younger than 35 in good health and CMV-seronegative.

The V and J genes are TRBV25-1 and TRBJ2-5; 8 bases match TRBD1. Germline CDR1 MGHDK, CDR2 SYGVNS. The CDR3 length is 16 residues. J was trimmed by 2 bases and V by 3 bases; bases with no gene match: 8. The CDR3 region has the DNA TGTGCCAGCAGTGAGGGCAGGGGGCTAGGACAAGAGACCCAGTACTTC. Its translation: CASSEGRGLGQETQYF.

V usage is TRBV4-2 and J usage is TRBJ2-3; 7 nucleotides match TRBD2. There are 16 residues in the CDR3. J lost 2 bases, V lost 0 bases, and 5 bases had no gene match. Looked up from germline, CDR1 is LGHNA and CDR2 is YNFKEQ. The CDR3 loop reads CASSQDWTSLTDTQYF. DNA of the CDR3: TGTGCCAGCAGCCAAGACTGGACTAGTCTCACAGATACGCAGTATTTT.

The chain has TRBV9 and TRBJ2-1; 10 bases agree with TRBD2. Germline CDR1 and CDR2: SGDLS and YYNGEE. CDR3 length: 19 residues. V dropped 4 bases and J dropped 9; count of bases not matched to a gene: 22. As DNA, the CDR3 is TGTGCCAGCAGCCCCCCAGGTAGCGGGGGGACACGCAATGAGCTTGAGCAGTTCTTC. The encoded protein is CASSPPGSGGTRNELEQFF. The whole variable domain, filled in from reference TRBV9 and TRBJ2-1, reads DSGVTQTPKHLITATGQRVTLRCSPRSGDLSVYWYQQSLDQGLQFLIQYYNGEERAKGNILERFSAQQFPDLHSELNLSSLELGDSALYFCASSPPGSGGTRNELEQFFGPGTRLTVL.

The chain recombines TRBV6-5 with TRBJ1-2, with D possibly matching TRBD1 (6 bases). The CDR3 length is 14 residues. V lost 6 bases to trimming and J lost 2 bases, with 13 bases between them. CDR1 MNHEY and CDR2 SVGAGI come from the germline V gene. CDR3 sequence: CASRYLRGNYGYTF. DNA for the CDR3: TGTGCCAGCAGATACCTCAGGGGAAACTATGGCTACACCTTC.

This chain links TRBV27 with TRBJ2-7; TRBD2 aligns across 8 bases. Germline V gene data show CDR1 as MNHEY and CDR2 as SMNVEV (reference sequence). There are 14 residues in the CDR3. V shed 3 bases and J 2 bases; nucleotides not matched to a gene: 3. The CDR3 DNA is TGTGCCAGCAGTTTTCGCGGGGGGACCTACGAGCAGTACTTC. Its protein is CASSFRGGTYEQYF.

This chain uses TRBV28 with TRBJ2-7; 8 positions match TRBD1. Trimming took 4 bases from V and 0 from J; bases not matched to a gene: 5. The CDR3 loop spans 15 amino acids. Germline CDR1 is MDHEN and CDR2 is SYDVKM. The CDR3 region has the DNA TGTGCCAGCAGTTATAGGGGACAGGACTCCTACGAGCAGTACTTC. Translation: CASSYRGQDSYEQYF.

V gene TRBV2 combines with J gene TRBJ2-5; a weak D match, TRBD2 (6 bases). There are 16 residues in the CDR3. Trimming shortened V by 6 bases and J by 1 base, and 18 bases separated the two germline ends. In germline, CDR1 is SNHLY, CDR2 FYNNEI. CDR3 DNA: TGTGCCAGCAGCGATTTTTCCGGGACTCCCCAAGAGACCCAGTACTTC. It is translated as CASSDFSGTPQETQYF.

This clone showed up just once. This chain joins TRBV18 and TRBJ2-5; D is unclear. The CDR3 totals 12 residues. The germline CDR1 and CDR2 sequences are KGHSH and LQKENI. The V end lost 3 bases, the J end lost 5 bases, and 7 bases lay between the germline ends. The CDR3 DNA reads TGTGCCAGCTCACCCAACGAGGAGACCCAGTACTTC. Translation gives CASSPNEETQYF.

V and J are TRBV7-2 and TRBJ2-2; 12 bases map to TRBD2. This CDR3 is 18 amino acids long. V was pared by 5 bases and J by 5 bases, with 12 bases of the junction left unmatched. Germline V gene sequence: CDR1 SGHTA, CDR2 FQGNSA. The CDR3 spells CASSLRESSGRGTGELFF. In nucleotides, the CDR3 is TGTGCCAGCAGCCTCCGAGAGTCTAGCGGGAGGGGAACCGGGGAGCTGTTTTTT.

The rearrangement links TRBV5-1 to TRBJ1-6; perhaps TRBD1 as D (5 bases). CDR3 size: 15 residues. V shed 4 bases and J shed 7 bases, with 15 bases lying between them. Germline V lookup: CDR1 SGHRS, CDR2 YFSETQ. The CDR3 DNA is TGCGCCAGCAGCCCCTCGGGGGGACGGAATTCACCCCTCCACTTT. It codes for CASSPSGGRNSPLHF.

The rearrangement joins TRBV9 to TRBJ2-7; 10 nucleotides match TRBD1. Per germline, CDR1 SGDLS and CDR2 YYNGEE. Losses at the gene ends were 2 bases for V and 4 bases for J; bases not matched to a gene: 9. This CDR3 is built from 16 residues. CDR3 protein: CASSVSGTGVGYEQYF. CDR3 DNA: TGTGCCAGCAGCGTCTCCGGGACAGGGGTCGGTTACGAGCAGTACTTC.

The J gene is TRBJ2-3, the V gene TRBV5-1; no reliable D call. Germline V gives CDR1 SGHRS, CDR2 YFSETQ. The germline V and J ends were trimmed by 4 bases and 3 bases, with 12 bases remaining between them. There are 14 residues in the CDR3. The CDR3 loop reads CASSQGDETDTQYF. The DNA of the CDR3 is TGCGCCAGCAGCCAAGGAGACGAGACAGATACGCAGTATTTT.

With respect to this clone: The sample has other DNA sequences that encode this CDR3 too. This chain uses TRBV28 with TRBJ2-7, with 8 bases identical to TRBD2. CDR3 size: 13 residues. The V segment lost 6 bases and the J segment 3 bases; nucleotides outside the gene matches: 4. The germline V gene encodes CDR1 MDHEN and CDR2 SYDVKM. The CDR3, as DNA: TGTGCCAGCAGAACCGGGACTAGCTACGAGCAGTACTTC. It is translated as CASRTGTSYEQYF.

The V gene is TRBV6-6, the J gene TRBJ1-1; a possible D gene is TRBD1 (5 bases). The CDR3 totals 14 residues. V was clipped by 2 bases and J by 2 bases, with 9 bases between them. The germline gives CDR1 MNHNY, CDR2 SVGAGI (reference sequence). In nucleotides, the CDR3 is TGTGCCAGCAGTTACCTGGACACCAACACTGAAGCTTTCTTT. As protein: CASSYLDTNTEAFF.

The chain combines TRBV9 with TRBJ2-2; perhaps TRBD2 as D (5 bases). V lost 1 base and J lost 5, with 15 bases in between. Germline values: CDR1 SGDLS, CDR2 YYNGEE. The CDR3 consists of 16 residues. The DNA for the CDR3 is TGTGCCAGCAGCGTATATAGCGACCAACTTACCGGGGAGCTGTTTTTT. Encoded protein: CASSVYSDQLTGELFF. Full variable domain (outside the CDR3, taken from reference TRBV9 and TRBJ2-2): DSGVTQTPKHLITATGQRVTLRCSPRSGDLSVYWYQQSLDQGLQFLIQYYNGEERAKGNILERFSAQQFPDLHSELNLSSLELGDSALYFCASSVYSDQLTGELFFGEGSRLTVL.

The chain joins TRBV5-1 to TRBJ1-2; TRBD1 matches at 12 bases. The ends lost 4 bases at V and 1 base at J; junction bases unmatched: 5. The CDR3 loop spans 16 amino acids. Germline V lookup: CDR1 SGHRS, CDR2 YFSETQ. Here the CDR3 DNA reads TGCGCCAGCAGCCAGGGACAGGGGGCCCTTAACTATGGCTACACCTTC. This sequence encodes CASSQGQGALNYGYTF.

The chain joins TRBV4-3 to TRBJ2-2; TRBD2 agrees at 7 bases. The CDR3 is 16 amino acids. The V gene end was trimmed by 0 bases and the J gene end by 6 bases; junction bases not matched to a gene: 7. Germline V gene data show CDR1 as LGHNA and CDR2 as YSLEER. CDR3 in amino acids: CASSQDRRLAAGELFF. For the CDR3, the DNA is TGCGCCAGCAGCCAAGACCGAAGGCTAGCGGCCGGGGAGCTGTTTTTT.

The V and J genes are TRBV5-1 and TRBJ2-7; 7 bases are shared with TRBD1. The length of the CDR3 is 14 residues. V lost 4 bases, J lost 3 bases, and 7 bases stayed unmatched. From germline, CDR1 is SGHRS and CDR2 YFSETQ. CDR3 residues: CASSKNRDSYEQYF. The CDR3 DNA reads TGCGCCAGCAGCAAAAACCGGGACAGCTACGAGCAGTACTTC.

The sample holds one count of this clone. The chain employs TRBV25-1 and TRBJ1-6; TRBD1 is a possible D gene (5 bases). This CDR3 spans 17 amino acids. In germline, CDR1 is MGHDK, CDR2 SYGVNS. Deletions cut 5 bases from V and 5 bases from J, with 19 bases between. CDR3 bases: TGTGCCAGCAGTCCAGCGGTGGGAGGGACTCATAATTCACCCCTCCACTTT. Its translation is CASSPAVGGTHNSPLHF.

In regard to this clone: The same CDR3 arises from other DNA sequences in this sample as well. The rearrangement uses TRBV5-1 and TRBJ1-1, with D perhaps TRBD1 (6 bases). The V gene lost 4 bases and the J gene lost 0 bases, with 13 bases spanning the gap. The germline V gene has CDR1 SGHRS and CDR2 YFSETQ. The length of the CDR3 is 15 residues. The CDR3: CASSPGGGLNTEAFF. CDR3 sequence (DNA): TGCGCCAGCAGCCCCGGCGGGGGCTTGAACACTGAAGCTTTCTTT.

The chain links TRBV9 to TRBJ2-7; TRBD2 agrees at 10 bases. The CDR3 is made up of 15 amino acids. Trimming at V came to 3 bases and at J to 4 bases, leaving 7 bases not matched to a gene. Germline V lookup: CDR1 SGDLS, CDR2 YYNGEE. The CDR3 loop is CASSDQAGGAYEQYF. The CDR3 DNA follows: TGTGCCAGCAGCGATCAAGCGGGAGGGGCGTACGAGCAGTACTTC.

J is TRBJ2-7 and V is TRBV11-2; D is perhaps TRBD1 (6 bases). The CDR3 runs to 14 residues. V was shortened by 4 bases and J by 3 bases, with 13 bases between the two germline ends. CDR1 is SGHAT and CDR2 is FQNNGV in the germline V gene. The CDR3 nucleotides read TGTGCCAGCAGCTCTCAACAGGGTGACTACGAGCAGTACTTC. It yields the protein CASSSQQGDYEQYF.

J is TRBJ1-4 and V is TRBV2; 7 bases fit TRBD1. V was clipped by 3 bases and J by 0 bases; unmatched bases: 4. CDR3 length equals 16 residues. CDR1 and CDR2 from the germline V gene are SNHLY and FYNNEI. The CDR3 nucleotides read TGTGCCAGCAGTGATGACAGGGCGGCAACTAATGAAAAACTGTTTTTT. Amino acid sequence: CASSDDRAATNEKLFF. Full variable domain (outside the CDR3, taken from reference TRBV2 and TRBJ1-4): EPEVTQTPSHQVTQMGQEVILRCVPISNHLYFYWYRQILGQKVEFLVSFYNNEISEKSEIFDDQFSVERPDGSNFTLKIRSTKLEDSAMYFCASSDDRAATNEKLFFGSGTQLSVL.

Concerning this clone itself: This sample also contains other DNA sequences that code for the same CDR3. The rearrangement links TRBV9 to TRBJ2-7; 8 nucleotides align to TRBD2. CDR1 SGDLS and CDR2 YYNGEE come from the germline V gene. The CDR3 spans 14 residues. V was pared by 2 bases and J by 4 bases, with 5 bases of the junction left unmatched. Here the CDR3 reads CASSVGTSGYEQYF. The DNA of the CDR3 is TGTGCCAGCAGCGTTGGCACTAGCGGTTACGAGCAGTACTTC. Combining the CDR3 with reference TRBV9 and TRBJ2-7 gives the whole variable domain DSGVTQTPKHLITATGQRVTLRCSPRSGDLSVYWYQQSLDQGLQFLIQYYNGEERAKGNILERFSAQQFPDLHSELNLSSLELGDSALYFCASSVGTSGYEQYFGPGTRLTVT.

The rearrangement links TRBV11-2 to TRBJ2-7; 8 nucleotides align to TRBD1. The CDR3 covers 15 residues. V shed 6 bases and J 3 bases; nucleotides not matched to a gene: 10. Germline values: CDR1 SGHAT, CDR2 FQNNGV. CDR3 region: CASRDPGQAFYEQYF. CDR3 sequence (DNA): TGTGCCAGCAGGGATCCGGGACAGGCTTTCTACGAGCAGTACTTC.